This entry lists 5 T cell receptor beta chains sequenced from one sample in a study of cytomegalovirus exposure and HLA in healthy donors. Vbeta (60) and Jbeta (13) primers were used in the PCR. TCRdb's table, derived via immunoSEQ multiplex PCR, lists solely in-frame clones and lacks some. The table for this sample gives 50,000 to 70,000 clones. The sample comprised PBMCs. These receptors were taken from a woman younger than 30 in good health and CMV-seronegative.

CDR3 DNA: TGTGCCAGCAGTCAGGACAGACCAAATAATTCACCCCTCCACTTT. Encoded protein: CASSQDRPNNSPLHF. This rearrangement joins TRBV6-5 to TRBJ1-6; possibly TRBD1 for D (6 bases). Deletions cut 5 bases from V and 5 bases from J, with 13 bases between. The CDR3 totals 15 residues. Germline CDR1 reads MNHEY; CDR2 reads SVGAGI.

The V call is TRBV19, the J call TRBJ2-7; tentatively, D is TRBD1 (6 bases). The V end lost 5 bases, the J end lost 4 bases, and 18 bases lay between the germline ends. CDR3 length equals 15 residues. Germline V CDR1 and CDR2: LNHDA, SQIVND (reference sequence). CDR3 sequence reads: CASSERGDIQYEQYF. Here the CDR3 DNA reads TGTGCCAGTAGTGAAAGAGGGGACATCCAATACGAGCAGTACTTC.

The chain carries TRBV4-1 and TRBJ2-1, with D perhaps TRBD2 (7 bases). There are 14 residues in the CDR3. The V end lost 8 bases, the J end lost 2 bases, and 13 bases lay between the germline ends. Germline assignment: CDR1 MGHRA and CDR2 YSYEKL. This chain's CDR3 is CASGGGGAYNEQFF. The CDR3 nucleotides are TGCGCCAGCGGGGGCGGGGGCGCCTACAATGAGCAGTTCTTC.

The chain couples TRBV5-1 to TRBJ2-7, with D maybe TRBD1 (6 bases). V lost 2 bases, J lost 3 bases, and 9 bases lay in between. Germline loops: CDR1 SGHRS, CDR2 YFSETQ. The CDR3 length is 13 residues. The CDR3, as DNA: TGCGCCAGCAGCTTTGTCAGGGGCTACGAGCAGTACTTC. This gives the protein CASSFVRGYEQYF. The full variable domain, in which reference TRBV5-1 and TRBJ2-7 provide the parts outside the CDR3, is KAGVTQTPRYLIKTRGQQVTLSCSPISGHRSVSWYQQTPGQGLQFLFEYFSETQRNKGNFPGRFSGRQFSNSRSEMNVSTLELGDSALYLCASSFVRGYEQYFGPGTRLTVT.

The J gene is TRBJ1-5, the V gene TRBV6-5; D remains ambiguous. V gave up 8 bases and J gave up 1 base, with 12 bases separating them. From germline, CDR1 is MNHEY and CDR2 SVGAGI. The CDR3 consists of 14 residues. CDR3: CASGLAASNQPQHF. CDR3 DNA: TGTGCCAGCGGCCTGGCGGCCAGCAATCAGCCCCAGCATTTT.